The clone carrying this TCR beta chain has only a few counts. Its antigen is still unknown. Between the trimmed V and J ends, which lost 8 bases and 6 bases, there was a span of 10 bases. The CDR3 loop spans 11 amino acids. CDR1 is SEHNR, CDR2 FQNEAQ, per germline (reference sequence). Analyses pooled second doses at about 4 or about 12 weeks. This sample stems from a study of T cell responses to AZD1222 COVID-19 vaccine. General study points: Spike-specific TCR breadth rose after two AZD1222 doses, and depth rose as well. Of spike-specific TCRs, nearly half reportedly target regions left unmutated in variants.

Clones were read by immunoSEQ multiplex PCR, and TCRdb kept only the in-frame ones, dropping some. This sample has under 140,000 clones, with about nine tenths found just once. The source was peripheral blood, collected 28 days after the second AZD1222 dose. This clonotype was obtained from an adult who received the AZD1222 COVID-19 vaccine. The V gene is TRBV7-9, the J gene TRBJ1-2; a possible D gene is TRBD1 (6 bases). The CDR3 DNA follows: TGTGCCAGCTCCAGGACAGATGGCTACACCTTC. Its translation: CASSRTDGYTF.